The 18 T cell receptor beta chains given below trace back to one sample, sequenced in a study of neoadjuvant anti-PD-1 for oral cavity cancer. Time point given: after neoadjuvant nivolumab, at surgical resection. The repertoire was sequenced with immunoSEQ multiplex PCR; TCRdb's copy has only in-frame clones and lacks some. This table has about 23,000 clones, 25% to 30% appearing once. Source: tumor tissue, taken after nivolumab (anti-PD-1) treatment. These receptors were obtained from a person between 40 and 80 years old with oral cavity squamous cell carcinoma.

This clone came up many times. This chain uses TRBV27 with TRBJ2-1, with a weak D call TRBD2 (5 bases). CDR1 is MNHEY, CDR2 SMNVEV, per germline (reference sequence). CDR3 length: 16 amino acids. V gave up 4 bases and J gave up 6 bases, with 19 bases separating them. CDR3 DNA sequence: TGTGCCAGCAGTTCTGTCCCCGGGGATAAAGGCAATGAGCAGTTCTTC. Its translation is CASSSVPGDKGNEQFF.

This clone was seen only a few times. CDR3 nucleotides: TGCGCCAGCAGCTCTTCGCAGGGCCTCCAGAGCTCCTACGAGCAGTACTTC. Protein: CASSSSQGLQSSYEQYF. The J gene is TRBJ2-7, the V gene TRBV5-1; D might be TRBD1 (5 bases). V was trimmed by 3 bases and J by 0 bases, leaving 19 bases between them. This CDR3 contains 17 residues. Germline V gene sequence: CDR1 SGHRS, CDR2 YFSETQ.

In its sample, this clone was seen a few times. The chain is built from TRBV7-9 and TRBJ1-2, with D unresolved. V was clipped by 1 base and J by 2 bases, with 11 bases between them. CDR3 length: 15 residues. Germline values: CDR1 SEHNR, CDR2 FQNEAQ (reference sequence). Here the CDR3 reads CASSLVLAANYGYTF. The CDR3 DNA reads TGTGCCAGCAGCTTAGTTTTGGCGGCCAACTATGGCTACACCTTC.

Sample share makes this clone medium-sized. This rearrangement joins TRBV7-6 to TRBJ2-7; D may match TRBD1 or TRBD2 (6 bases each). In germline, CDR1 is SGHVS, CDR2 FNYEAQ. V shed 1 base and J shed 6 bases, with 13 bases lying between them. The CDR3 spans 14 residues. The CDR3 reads CASSLVLGGSEQYF. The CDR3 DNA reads TGTGCCAGCAGCTTAGTCTTGGGGGGCTCCGAGCAGTACTTC.

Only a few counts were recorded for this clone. CDR3 bases: TGTGCCAGCAGCTCGGACAGGGGCAATGAGCAGTTCTTC. Translated: CASSSDRGNEQFF. This chain links TRBV7-3 with TRBJ2-1; 9 bases agree with TRBD1. The J segment lost 6 bases and the V segment lost 4 bases, leaving 1 base of the junction unmatched. CDR1 is SGHTA and CDR2 is FQGTGA in the germline V gene. The CDR3 has 13 residues. The variable domain in full, with the rest retrieved from reference TRBV7-3 and TRBJ2-1, is GAGVSQTPSNKVTEKGKYVELRCDPISGHTALYWYRQSLGQGPEFLIYFQGTGAADDSGLPNDRFFAVRPEGSVSTLKIQRTERGDSAVYLCASSSDRGNEQFFGPGTRLTVL.

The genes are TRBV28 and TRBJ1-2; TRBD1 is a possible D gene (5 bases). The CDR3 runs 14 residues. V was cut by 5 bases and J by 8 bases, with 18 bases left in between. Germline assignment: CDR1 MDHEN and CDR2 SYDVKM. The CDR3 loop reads CASSLGRTGGGYTF. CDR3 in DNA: TGTGCCAGCAGTCTGGGACGGACTGGGGGAGGCTACACCTTC.

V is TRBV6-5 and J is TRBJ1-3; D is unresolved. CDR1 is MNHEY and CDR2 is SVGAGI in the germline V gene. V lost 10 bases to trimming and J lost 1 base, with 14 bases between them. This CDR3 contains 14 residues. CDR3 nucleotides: TGTGCCACCCGAGAGGGTGGGTCTGGAAACACCATATATTTT. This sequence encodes CATREGGSGNTIYF.

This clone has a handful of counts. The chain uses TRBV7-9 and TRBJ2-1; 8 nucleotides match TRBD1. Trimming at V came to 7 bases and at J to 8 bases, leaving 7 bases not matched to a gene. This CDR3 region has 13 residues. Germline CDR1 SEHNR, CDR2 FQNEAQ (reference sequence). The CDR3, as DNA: TGTGCCAGCACCAGGACAGGGCCGTATGAGCAGTTCTTC. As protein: CASTRTGPYEQFF.

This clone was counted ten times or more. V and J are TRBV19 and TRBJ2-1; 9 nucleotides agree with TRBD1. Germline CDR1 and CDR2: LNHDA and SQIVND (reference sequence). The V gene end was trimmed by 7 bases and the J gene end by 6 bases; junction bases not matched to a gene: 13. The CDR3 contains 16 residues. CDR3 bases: TGTGCCAGTACCTTCTCATACAGGGGGCCGGGCAATGAGCAGTTCTTC. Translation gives CASTFSYRGPGNEQFF.

The CDR3 reads CASSQEGRGRRETQYF. The DNA for the CDR3 is TGCGCCAGCAGCCAAGAAGGTAGAGGACGGCGGGAGACCCAGTACTTC. The chain joins TRBV4-1 to TRBJ2-5; D gene uncertain. Trimming removed 0 bases from V and 5 bases from J, with 16 bases in between. CDR3 length: 16 residues. Germline V gene lookup returns CDR1 MGHRA and CDR2 YSYEKL.

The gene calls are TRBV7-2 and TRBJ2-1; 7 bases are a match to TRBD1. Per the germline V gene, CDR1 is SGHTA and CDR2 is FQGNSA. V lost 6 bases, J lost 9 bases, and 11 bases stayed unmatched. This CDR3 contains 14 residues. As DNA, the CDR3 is TGTGCCAGCAGGAGACAGGGTGGATCTAGTGAGCAGTTCTTC. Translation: CASRRQGGSSEQFF. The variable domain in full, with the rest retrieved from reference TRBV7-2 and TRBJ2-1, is GAGVSQSPSNKVTEKGKDVELRCDPISGHTALYWYRQSLGQGLEFLIYFQGNSAPDKSGLPSDRFSAERTGGSVSTLTIQRTQQEDSAVYLCASRRQGGSSEQFFGPGTRLTVL.

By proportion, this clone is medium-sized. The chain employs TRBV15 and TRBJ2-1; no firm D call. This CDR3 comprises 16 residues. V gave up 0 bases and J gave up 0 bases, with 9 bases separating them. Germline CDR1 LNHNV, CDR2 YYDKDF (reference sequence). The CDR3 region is CATSRDQLSSYNEQFF. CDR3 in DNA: TGTGCCACCAGCAGAGATCAACTGAGCTCCTACAATGAGCAGTTCTTC.

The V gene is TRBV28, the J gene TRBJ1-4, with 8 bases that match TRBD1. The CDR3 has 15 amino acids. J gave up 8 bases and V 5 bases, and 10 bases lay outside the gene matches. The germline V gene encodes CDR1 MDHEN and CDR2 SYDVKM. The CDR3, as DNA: TGTGCCAGCAGTGGCCAGGGGGCGTTAGAAGAAAAACTGTTTTTT. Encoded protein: CASSGQGALEEKLFF.

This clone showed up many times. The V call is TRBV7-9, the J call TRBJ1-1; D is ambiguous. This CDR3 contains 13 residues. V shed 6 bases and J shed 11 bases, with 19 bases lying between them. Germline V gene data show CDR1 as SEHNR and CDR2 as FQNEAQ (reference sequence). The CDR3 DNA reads TGTGCCAGCAGAGACGTGAACCTCCGACCGGCTTTCTTT. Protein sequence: CASRDVNLRPAFF.

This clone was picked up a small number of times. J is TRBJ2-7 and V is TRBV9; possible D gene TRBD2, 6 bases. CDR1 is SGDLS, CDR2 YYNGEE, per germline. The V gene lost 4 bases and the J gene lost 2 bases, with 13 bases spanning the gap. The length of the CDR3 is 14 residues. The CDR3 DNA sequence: TGTGCCAGCAGCACGGGACTCGGAGCCTACGAGCAGTACTTC. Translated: CASSTGLGAYEQYF.

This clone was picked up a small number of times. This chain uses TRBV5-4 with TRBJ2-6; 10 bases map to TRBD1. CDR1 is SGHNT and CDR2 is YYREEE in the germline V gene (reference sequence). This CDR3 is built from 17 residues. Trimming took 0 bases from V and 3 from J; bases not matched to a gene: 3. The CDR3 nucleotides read TGTGCCAGCAGCTTGGCGACAGGGGGCGGTGGGGCCAACGTCCTGACTTTC. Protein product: CASSLATGGGGANVLTF.

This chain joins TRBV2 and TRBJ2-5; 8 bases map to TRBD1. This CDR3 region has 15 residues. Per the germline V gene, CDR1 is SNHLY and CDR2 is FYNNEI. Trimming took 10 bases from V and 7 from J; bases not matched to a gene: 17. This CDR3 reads CATTADRGNWWTQYF. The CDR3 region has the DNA TGTGCCACCACCGCCGACAGGGGAAATTGGTGGACCCAGTACTTC.

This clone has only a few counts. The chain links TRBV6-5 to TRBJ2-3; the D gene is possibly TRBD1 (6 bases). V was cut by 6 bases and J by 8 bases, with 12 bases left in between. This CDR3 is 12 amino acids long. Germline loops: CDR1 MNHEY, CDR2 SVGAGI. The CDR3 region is CASRRSGATQYF. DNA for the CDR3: TGTGCCAGCAGGCGTTCAGGGGCTACGCAGTATTTT.